This TCR beta chain was identified in a study of blood T cell repertoires in COVID-19. Study context: Sites across the United States, Italy and Spain contributed samples from acute and convalescent COVID-19. T cells, B-cell-depleted T cells, or PBMCs supplied cDNA or gDNA.

This CDR3 region has 16 residues. Germline CDR1 is SGDLS and CDR2 is YYNGEE. After removal of 4 bases from V and 5 bases from J, the junction contained 12 bases not matched to a gene. Original processing notes: Researchers report that nucleated cell counts were estimated from reference gene primer amplification. Clones were read by immunoSEQ multiplex PCR, and TCRdb kept only the in-frame ones, dropping some. Clone size and the V and J calls come from that table; the DNA yielded D and trimming. The table lists 170,000 or so clones, approximately 80% of them singletons, with less than 2% in the top ten.

The chain combines TRBV9 with TRBJ2-5; 9 bases fit TRBD2. The specimen sequenced was peripheral blood. This TCR was recovered from a human donor in a cohort sampled during active COVID-19. In DNA, the CDR3 is TGTGCCAGCAGCCCGCGCGGGGGGGAGGGGGCTGAGACCCAGTACTTC. The encoded protein is CASSPRGGEGAETQYF.